This TCR beta chain was identified during a study of graft-versus-host responses after intestinal transplantation. For the study at large: All recipients were given anti-thymocyte globulin induction, and tacrolimus and steroids were then administered for 3 to 4 years.

The assay was immunoSEQ multiplex PCR, and TCRdb's table has in-frame clones only and misses some. The data contain tens of thousands of clones, over 75% of them singletons. For this clone: Its antigen is as yet unknown.

V lost 2 bases, J lost 4 bases, and 14 bases lay in between. The germline CDR1 and CDR2 sequences are SQVTM and ANQGSEA. There are 14 residues in the CDR3. The material was unstimulated CD8+ T cells sorted from spleen or lymph node cells, obtained before intestinal transplant. The sequence derives from a human donor who received an intestinal transplant. The rearrangement joins TRBV29-1 to TRBJ2-5; tentative D call: TRBD1 (6 bases). The CDR3 spells CSVEYRQERETQYF. CDR3 coding DNA: TGCAGCGTTGAATATCGACAGGAACGAGAGACCCAGTACTTC.